The 29 T cell receptor beta chains in this list originate from one sample, sequenced in a study of vaccination effects on CD4 cells after COVID-19. Sequencing was performed with immunoSEQ multiplex PCR; in TCRdb, only in-frame clones are kept and a portion is missing. The data show about 25,000 clones, with over 75% seen just once and about 24% held by the top ten. Before any sequencing was done, the ViraFEST assay used viral peptide pools to expand antigen-specific CD4+ T cells. Investigators separated out CD4+ T cells once around 9 days of culture had passed. Participants received two doses of either the BNT162b2 or mRNA-1273 vaccine. Antigens for these TCRs are unknown. Sequencing was performed on CD4+ T cells from PBMCs cultured with HCoV-NL63 spike peptides, taken after COVID-19 vaccination. Receptors originate from a human donor who received a COVID-19 vaccine.

This sequence joins TRBV7-9 and TRBJ2-3; weak D call: TRBD1 (5 bases). In germline, CDR1 is SEHNR, CDR2 FQNEAQ (reference sequence). The CDR3 length is 12 residues. Trimming took 3 bases from V and 6 from J, leaving 7 bases between them. CDR3 sequence reads: CASSFNRDTQYF. CDR3 coding DNA: TGTGCCAGCAGCTTTAACAGGGATACGCAGTATTTT.

The J gene is TRBJ1-2, the V gene TRBV2, with TRBD1 identical over 10 bases. Germline V gene sequence: CDR1 SNHLY, CDR2 FYNNEI. The CDR3 sequence is 13 residues long. With 6 bases clipped from V and 4 bases from J, the junction kept 2 bases outside the gene matches. CDR3 protein: CASRTGGGYGYTF. In DNA form, the CDR3 reads TGTGCCAGCAGGACAGGGGGCGGCTATGGCTACACCTTC.

The CDR3 region has the DNA TGTGCCAGCAGCTCCTATATACAGGGGAAGGGAGGCTACACCTTC. As protein: CASSSYIQGKGGYTF. The rearrangement links TRBV7-3 to TRBJ1-2; 7 positions match TRBD1. V shed 4 bases and J 8 bases; nucleotides not matched to a gene: 13. Germline V CDR1 and CDR2: SGHTA, FQGTGA. The CDR3 contains 15 residues.

The chain joins TRBV4-2 to TRBJ2-5; D may be TRBD2 (5 bases). CDR3 length: 14 amino acids. The V and J ends lost 4 bases and 9 bases respectively, with 18 bases between them. Germline CDR1 and CDR2: LGHNA and YNFKEQ. The CDR3 is CASSPEGDSVAQYF. As DNA, the CDR3 is TGTGCCAGCAGCCCCGAGGGAGATTCGGTAGCCCAGTACTTC.

This clone was seen only a few times. The V and J genes are TRBV7-2 and TRBJ1-1, with 8 bases aligning to TRBD1. Trimming removed 5 bases from V and 5 bases from J; junction bases left unmatched: 10. The germline CDR1 and CDR2 sequences are SGHTA and FQGNSA. The CDR3 is made up of 15 amino acids. The CDR3 sequence: CASSPTGTGKTEAFF. DNA of the CDR3: TGTGCCAGCAGCCCAACCGGGACAGGCAAGACTGAAGCTTTCTTT.

V gene TRBV5-1 combines with J gene TRBJ1-6; D is ambiguous. The CDR3 totals 14 residues. The germline V gene has CDR1 SGHRS and CDR2 YFSETQ. Trimming cost V 7 bases and J 9 bases, with 17 bases left between them. The CDR3 loop reads CASRRWDQSSPLHF. The CDR3 region has the DNA TGCGCCAGCCGCCGGTGGGATCAGAGTTCACCCCTCCACTTT.

Here the CDR3 reads CASSVANTDTEAFF. The DNA for the CDR3 is TGTGCCAGCAGCGTAGCGAACACGGACACTGAAGCTTTCTTT. This chain joins TRBV9 and TRBJ1-1; D is unresolved. Germline CDR1 reads SGDLS; CDR2 reads YYNGEE. Trimming cost V 0 bases and J 3 bases, with 9 bases left between them. This CDR3 is built from 14 residues.

The chain uses TRBV27 and TRBJ1-2; the D is unclear. CDR3 length equals 15 residues. Between the trimmed V and J ends, which lost 0 bases and 4 bases, there was a span of 12 bases. The V gene's germline CDR1 is MNHEY and CDR2 SMNVEV (reference sequence). In DNA, the CDR3 is TGTGCCAGCAGTTTATCGACTGGACGGATCTATGGCTACACCTTC. Its protein product is CASSLSTGRIYGYTF.

The genes are TRBV19 and TRBJ2-3; 9 bases are shared with TRBD2. This CDR3 has 16 amino acids. J lost 0 bases, V lost 5 bases, and 6 bases had no gene match. Looked up from germline, CDR1 is LNHDA and CDR2 is SQIVND (reference sequence). CDR3 nucleotides: TGTGCCAGTAGTTCCACTAGCGGGCTGAGCACAGATACGCAGTATTTT. Protein product: CASSSTSGLSTDTQYF.

This chain's CDR3 is CSASRDADYGYTF. CDR3 nucleotides: TGCAGTGCTAGTAGGGACGCCGACTATGGCTACACCTTC. The chain has TRBV20-1 and TRBJ1-2; D is possibly TRBD1 (5 bases). V was cut by 3 bases and J by 3 bases, with 11 bases left in between. The CDR3 contains 13 residues. Germline lookup yields CDR1 DFQATT and CDR2 SNEGSKA (reference sequence).

The rearrangement uses TRBV4-2 and TRBJ1-2; no clear D. CDR3 length: 21 residues. Germline V gene sequence: CDR1 LGHNA, CDR2 YNFKEQ. Trimming stripped 2 bases from V and 3 bases from J, with 31 bases between. CDR3: CASSQNTPYPGRDLRDYGYTF. CDR3 nucleotide sequence: TGTGCCAGCAGCCAAAATACACCTTACCCGGGTCGAGATTTACGGGACTATGGCTACACCTTC.

This clone was seen only a few times. The chain uses TRBV7-2 and TRBJ1-2; TRBD1 matches 8 bases. The V segment lost 5 bases and the J segment 4 bases; nucleotides outside the gene matches: 9. This CDR3 region has 15 residues. Germline V gives CDR1 SGHTA, CDR2 FQGNSA. CDR3 DNA: TGTGCCAGCAGCCTAACCGGGACAGGTCGCTATGGCTACACCTTC. It translates to CASSLTGTGRYGYTF. The whole variable domain, filled in from reference TRBV7-2 and TRBJ1-2, reads GAGVSQSPSNKVTEKGKDVELRCDPISGHTALYWYRQSLGQGLEFLIYFQGNSAPDKSGLPSDRFSAERTGGSVSTLTIQRTQQEDSAVYLCASSLTGTGRYGYTFGSGTRLTVV.

V usage is TRBV10-3 and J usage is TRBJ2-3; the D is unclear. Trimming stripped 6 bases from V and 2 bases from J, with 12 bases between. The CDR3 consists of 14 residues. Germline CDR1 reads ENHRY; CDR2 reads SYGVKD. The chain's CDR3 is CAIRKDLYTDTQYF. In DNA form, the CDR3 reads TGTGCCATCAGGAAGGACCTTTACACAGATACGCAGTATTTT.

The chain has TRBV5-6 and TRBJ2-7; TRBD2 matches at 7 bases. CDR1 SGHDT and CDR2 YYEEEE come from the germline V gene. The V and J ends lost 4 bases and 3 bases, in that order; junction bases with no gene match: 4. CDR3 length equals 13 residues. The CDR3 DNA sequence: TGTGCCAGCAGCCGGGGGGAGGACTACGAGCAGTACTTC. Amino acid sequence: CASSRGEDYEQYF.

The chain combines TRBV18 with TRBJ1-2; D may be TRBD1 (5 bases). Germline V gene sequence: CDR1 KGHSH, CDR2 LQKENI. The CDR3 spans 14 residues. The V and J ends lost 0 bases and 6 bases respectively, with 11 bases between them. Here the CDR3 DNA reads TGTGCCAGCTCACCACCATCCCCGGGGGATGGCTACACCTTC. Its translation is CASSPPSPGDGYTF.

In its sample, this clone was seen once. The chain employs TRBV12-3 or TRBV12-4 and TRBJ1-1; D is unclear. The CDR3 has 13 residues. Trimming removed 1 base from V and 6 bases from J, with 9 bases in between. The CDR3 region is CASSLGASAEAFF. The CDR3 region has the DNA TGTGCCAGCAGTTTAGGCGCTTCAGCTGAAGCTTTCTTT.

The V gene is TRBV5-5, the J gene TRBJ1-2; D perhaps matches TRBD1 (6 bases). Germline V lookup: CDR1 SGHKS, CDR2 YYEKEE (reference sequence). There are 14 residues in the CDR3. The germline V and J ends were trimmed by 0 bases and 6 bases, with 12 bases remaining between them. The CDR3 reads CASSLAWGADGYTF. CDR3 nucleotides: TGTGCCAGCAGCTTGGCATGGGGGGCGGATGGCTACACCTTC.

The chain employs TRBV28 and TRBJ2-2; D may be TRBD2 (6 bases). CDR1 and CDR2 from the germline V gene are MDHEN and SYDVKM. V lost 5 bases and J 3 bases, leaving 13 bases between the germline ends. This CDR3 spans 15 amino acids. The DNA for the CDR3 is TGTGCCAGCAGTCCCCCGGGACTCTACACCGGGGAGCTGTTTTTT. Translation: CASSPPGLYTGELFF.

The genes are TRBV10-3 and TRBJ1-3; 9 bases map to TRBD1. With V trimmed by 4 bases and J by 2 bases, 3 bases remained unmatched. The CDR3 sequence is 15 residues long. In germline, CDR1 is ENHRY, CDR2 SYGVKD. The CDR3 region has the DNA TGTGCCATCAGTGGTTGGGACAGGGCTGGAAACACCATATATTTT. As protein: CAISGWDRAGNTIYF.

The chain uses TRBV30 and TRBJ1-2; D gene unclear. CDR1 is GTSNPN, CDR2 SVGIG, per germline (reference sequence). This CDR3 is 14 amino acids long. Trimming left V 0 bases short and J 6 bases short, with 14 bases between. CDR3 coding DNA: TGTGCCTGGAGTGTACTAGGGAAGACGGATGGCTACACCTTC. Protein product: CAWSVLGKTDGYTF. The variable domain in full, with the rest retrieved from reference TRBV30 and TRBJ1-2, is SQTIHQWPATLVQPVGSPLSLECTVEGTSNPNLYWYRQAAGRGLQLLFYSVGIGQISSEVPQNLSASRPQDRQFILSSKKLLLSDSGFYLCAWSVLGKTDGYTFGSGTRLTVV.

The chain joins TRBV6-2 or TRBV6-3 to TRBJ2-3, with 11 bases aligning to TRBD2. The CDR3 runs to 16 residues. Per germline, CDR1 MNHEY and CDR2 SVGEGT. The J segment lost 6 bases and the V segment lost 4 bases, leaving 9 bases of the junction unmatched. CDR3 DNA sequence: TGTGCCAGCAGTTCTGGCTGGACTAGCGGGTTGGATACGCAGTATTTT. This translates into CASSSGWTSGLDTQYF.

The rearrangement uses TRBV7-2 and TRBJ2-1; TRBD2 aligns across 10 bases. The germline V gene encodes CDR1 SGHTA and CDR2 FQGNSA. This CDR3 has 16 amino acids. J was trimmed by 4 bases and V by 5 bases; bases with no gene match: 8. For the CDR3, the DNA is TGTGCCAGCAGCCAGAAAGCGGGAGGGCCGTACAATGAGCAGTTCTTC. Translation gives CASSQKAGGPYNEQFF.

The V call is TRBV30, the J call TRBJ1-6; possible D gene TRBD1, 5 bases. This CDR3 has 15 amino acids. CDR1 is GTSNPN, CDR2 SVGIG, per germline (reference sequence). The V gene lost 3 bases and the J gene lost 2 bases, with 11 bases spanning the gap. The CDR3 is CAWRAGGTYNSPLHF. The DNA of the CDR3 is TGTGCCTGGAGGGCCGGGGGGACCTATAATTCACCCCTCCACTTT.

The chain joins TRBV2 to TRBJ2-5; D is possibly TRBD2 (5 bases). Trimming stripped 4 bases from V and 5 bases from J, with 14 bases between. Germline V gene lookup returns CDR1 SNHLY and CDR2 FYNNEI. The CDR3 loop spans 14 amino acids. The CDR3 DNA follows: TGTGCCAGCAGTGTTGGTCAGCGCGGGGAGACCCAGTACTTC. The encoded protein is CASSVGQRGETQYF. The variable domain in full, completed from reference TRBV2 and TRBJ2-5, reads EPEVTQTPSHQVTQMGQEVILRCVPISNHLYFYWYRQILGQKVEFLVSFYNNEISEKSEIFDDQFSVERPDGSNFTLKIRSTKLEDSAMYFCASSVGQRGETQYFGPGTRLLVL.

J is TRBJ2-2 and V is TRBV6-1; 8 bases align to TRBD2. Losses at the gene ends were 3 bases for V and 2 bases for J; bases not matched to a gene: 8. The CDR3 sequence is 17 residues long. The germline CDR1 and CDR2 sequences are MNHNS and SASEGT. The CDR3 loop reads CASSEVYGGANTGELFF. The CDR3 nucleotides read TGTGCCAGCAGTGAGGTTTACGGGGGGGCCAACACCGGGGAGCTGTTTTTT.

Here the CDR3 reads CASSFETGLGYGYTF. CDR3 nucleotides: TGTGCCAGCAGCTTTGAGACAGGGTTGGGCTATGGCTACACCTTC. V is TRBV7-9 and J is TRBJ1-2, with 7 bases that match TRBD1. The CDR3 sequence is 15 residues long. The V gene end was trimmed by 3 bases and the J gene end by 4 bases; junction bases not matched to a gene: 8. Looked up from germline, CDR1 is SEHNR and CDR2 is FQNEAQ (reference sequence).

The CDR3 reads CASTPATSNYGYTF. CDR3 nucleotide sequence: TGTGCCAGCACGCCGGCTACCTCTAACTATGGCTACACCTTC. The chain uses TRBV5-5 and TRBJ1-2; D not certain. Germline loops: CDR1 SGHKS, CDR2 YYEKEE (reference sequence). The CDR3 sequence is 14 residues long. The ends were cut back, 6 bases at V and 0 bases at J, with 12 bases in the middle.

In DNA, the CDR3 is TGTGCCAGCAGTTTCTGGGGGGCGAGGAGCTCCTACAATGAGCAGTTCTTC. Encoded protein: CASSFWGARSSYNEQFF. This chain links TRBV27 with TRBJ2-1; D tentatively fits TRBD1 or TRBD2 (6 bases each). Trimming cost V 3 bases and J 0 bases, with 15 bases left between them. CDR3 size: 17 residues. The germline V gene encodes CDR1 MNHEY and CDR2 SMNVEV (reference sequence).

V and J are TRBV5-1 and TRBJ2-1; D is perhaps TRBD1 or TRBD2 (6 bases each). CDR1 is SGHRS, CDR2 YFSETQ, per germline. V was cut by 0 bases and J by 2 bases, with 9 bases left in between. The CDR3 has 15 residues. The CDR3 coding sequence is TGCGCCAGCAGCTTGGAGGGGGAGGCCTACAATGAGCAGTTCTTC. It yields the protein CASSLEGEAYNEQFF. Based on the CDR3 plus reference TRBV5-1 and TRBJ2-1, the full variable domain is KAGVTQTPRYLIKTRGQQVTLSCSPISGHRSVSWYQQTPGQGLQFLFEYFSETQRNKGNFPGRFSGRQFSNSRSEMNVSTLELGDSALYLCASSLEGEAYNEQFFGPGTRLTVL.